The next 25 T cell receptor beta chains were all read from a single sample in a study of OX40 agonist ivuxolimab in advanced cancers. Generated by immunoSEQ multiplex PCR, the TCRdb table keeps only in-frame clones and is missing some. This sample carries 25,000 to 30,000 clones, around four fifths of them seen once, and the ten largest clones take under 25%. The source material was CD4+ or CD8+ T cells sorted from blood, sampled in a trial of the OX40 agonist ivuxolimab. The receptors come from an adult with an advanced solid tumor such as melanoma, head and neck, liver or kidney cancer.

The rearrangement links TRBV12-5 to TRBJ2-5, with a possible D match to TRBD1 (6 bases). The CDR3 loop spans 14 amino acids. CDR1 is LGHNT and CDR2 is FRNRAP in the germline V gene. Trimming left V 2 bases short and J 3 bases short, with 10 bases between. The CDR3 protein is CASGLSYREETQYF. The CDR3 coding sequence is TGTGCTAGTGGTTTGAGTTACAGGGAAGAGACCCAGTACTTC.

J is TRBJ2-5 and V is TRBV6-8; 7 nucleotides align to TRBD2. Trimming at V came to 7 bases and at J to 4 bases, leaving 9 bases not matched to a gene. Per germline, CDR1 MNHGY and CDR2 SAAAGT. The CDR3 is 14 residues long. The CDR3 is CASTNGPGGETQYF. The CDR3, as DNA: TGTGCCAGCACAAATGGCCCGGGAGGAGAGACCCAGTACTTC.

In DNA, the CDR3 is TGTGCCAGCAGCTTAGTCTTCGGGAGCTACAATGAGCAGTTCTTC. Protein product: CASSLVFGSYNEQFF. The chain combines TRBV7-9 with TRBJ2-1; possibly TRBD2 for D (6 bases). Trimming took 1 base from V and 3 from J, leaving 10 bases between them. This CDR3 comprises 15 residues. The germline gives CDR1 SEHNR, CDR2 FQNEAQ (reference sequence). The complete variable domain, with remaining parts taken from reference TRBV7-9 and TRBJ2-1, reads DTGVSQNPRHKITKRGQNVTFRCDPISEHNRLYWYRQTLGQGPEFLTYFQNEAQLEKSRLLSDRFSAERPKGSFSTLEIQRTEQGDSAMYLCASSLVFGSYNEQFFGPGTRLTVL.

V is TRBV6-1 and J is TRBJ2-5, with D possibly called TRBD1 or TRBD2 (7 bases each). The germline V and J ends were trimmed by 3 bases and 4 bases, with 15 bases remaining between them. The CDR3 is 15 residues long. CDR1 is MNHNS and CDR2 is SASEGT in the germline V gene. The CDR3 protein is CASSESGGGLETQYF. DNA for the CDR3: TGTGCCAGCAGTGAGTCAGGGGGGGGGCTAGAGACCCAGTACTTC.

The chain carries TRBV2 and TRBJ2-5; TRBD1 agrees at 7 bases. V was pared by 6 bases and J by 3 bases, with 10 bases of the junction left unmatched. CDR3 length equals 15 residues. Germline CDR1 SNHLY, CDR2 FYNNEI. The CDR3 spells CASSDGTELEETQYF. The CDR3 region has the DNA TGTGCCAGCAGCGACGGGACAGAATTAGAAGAGACCCAGTACTTC.

The V and J genes are TRBV2 and TRBJ2-7; D is unresolved. CDR3 size: 15 residues. Germline V gives CDR1 SNHLY, CDR2 FYNNEI. With 7 bases removed from V and 4 bases from J, the gap between germline ends came to 20 bases. The CDR3 sequence: CASISTEHRPYEQYF. CDR3 nucleotide sequence: TGTGCCAGCATTTCCACGGAACATCGACCTTACGAGCAGTACTTC.

CDR3 coding DNA: TGTGCCAGCAGTCCCACGACCCAAGAGCAGTTCTTC. This encodes CASSPTTQEQFF. The chain couples TRBV28 to TRBJ2-1; D not certain. V lost 5 bases and J lost 10, with 12 bases in between. From germline, CDR1 is MDHEN and CDR2 SYDVKM. The CDR3 spans 12 residues.

This chain links TRBV5-1 with TRBJ2-4, with 10 bases matching TRBD2. V gave up 2 bases and J gave up 6 bases; unmatched junction bases: 5. The germline gives CDR1 SGHRS, CDR2 YFSETQ. The CDR3 length is 15 residues. CDR3 amino acids: CASSLAGGPLNIQYF. The CDR3 DNA is TGCGCCAGCAGCTTAGCGGGAGGGCCATTAAACATTCAGTACTTC.

The chain recombines TRBV15 with TRBJ1-1; D remains unclear. The germline gives CDR1 LNHNV, CDR2 YYDKDF (reference sequence). There are 13 residues in the CDR3. Trimming pared 3 bases from V and 3 bases from J, leaving 8 bases between. The CDR3 region has the DNA TGTGCCACCAGCAGCGGTAGGGACACTGAAGCTTTCTTT. This codes for CATSSGRDTEAFF. Filled out from reference TRBV15 and TRBJ1-1, the complete variable domain reads DAMVIQNPRYQVTQFGKPVTLSCSQTLNHNVMYWYQQKSSQAPKLLFHYYDKDFNNEADTPDNFQSRRPNTSFCFLDIRSPGLGDTAMYLCATSSGRDTEAFFGQGTRLTVV.

The rearrangement joins TRBV14 to TRBJ2-1; weak D call: TRBD1 (5 bases). CDR3 length equals 14 residues. Germline V gives CDR1 SGHDN, CDR2 FVKESK. Deletions cut 3 bases from V and 7 bases from J, with 13 bases between. The CDR3 nucleotides read TGTGCCAGCAGCCATCCCCAGGGAAGGAATGAGCAGTTCTTC. This translates into CASSHPQGRNEQFF.

The rearrangement joins TRBV7-9 to TRBJ1-4; no reliable D call. V was shortened by 3 bases and J by 6 bases, with 14 bases between the two germline ends. The germline V gene has CDR1 SEHNR and CDR2 FQNEAQ (reference sequence). The CDR3 is 15 residues long. The DNA for the CDR3 is TGTGCCAGCAGCTTGGGATTTCAGGCCCATGAAAAACTGTTTTTT. This sequence encodes CASSLGFQAHEKLFF.

The chain has TRBV19 and TRBJ2-6; the match to TRBD1 covers 7 bases. The CDR3 is made up of 16 amino acids. The junction had 6 bases not matched to a gene; V was cut back by 5 bases and J by 2 bases. In germline, CDR1 is LNHDA, CDR2 SQIVND (reference sequence). CDR3 residues: CASSLVGGAGANVLTF. The CDR3 DNA reads as TGTGCCAGTAGTCTAGTAGGGGGCGCTGGGGCCAACGTCCTGACTTTC. Variable domain in full (rest from reference TRBV19 and TRBJ2-6): DGGITQSPKYLFRKEGQNVTLSCEQNLNHDAMYWYRQDPGQGLRLIYYSQIVNDFQKGDIAEGYSVSREKKESFPLTVTSAQKNPTAFYLCASSLVGGAGANVLTFGAGSRLTVL.

The table lists this clone with a count of one. The chain uses TRBV30 and TRBJ1-3; unclear D gene. Trimming pared 7 bases from V and 0 bases from J, leaving 13 bases between. The CDR3 has 14 residues. CDR1 is GTSNPN and CDR2 is SVGIG in the germline V gene (reference sequence). In nucleotides, the CDR3 is TGTGCCTCCGCGAACACCAACTCTGGAAACACCATATATTTT. It encodes CASANTNSGNTIYF.

The V call is TRBV7-3, the J call TRBJ2-7; D gene ambiguous. Germline V gene sequence: CDR1 SGHTA, CDR2 FQGTGA. V was clipped by 0 bases and J by 5 bases, with 14 bases between them. The CDR3 is 15 residues long. CDR3: CASSLTGSTIHEQYF. DNA for the CDR3: TGTGCCAGCAGCTTAACGGGGTCTACGATCCACGAGCAGTACTTC.

Worth noting for this clone: Possible read error: a much larger clone is one base away. V usage is TRBV18 and J usage is TRBJ1-2, with a possible D match to TRBD1 (5 bases). The germline V gene has CDR1 KGHSH and CDR2 LQKENI. CDR3 size: 14 residues. V lost 2 bases and J 2 bases, leaving 9 bases between the germline ends. The CDR3 DNA is TGTGCCAGCTCACCAACCGGGACGAACTATGGCTACACCTTC. Amino acids: CASSPTGTNYGYTF.

This sequence joins TRBV6-5 and TRBJ1-1; the D gene is possibly TRBD1 (5 bases). V lost 5 bases, J lost 8 bases, and 18 bases lay in between. Looked up from germline, CDR1 is MNHEY and CDR2 is SVGAGI. The CDR3 length is 14 residues. CDR3 nucleotides: TGTGCCAGCAGTCGACAGCTCCGGCACTGGGAAGCTTTCTTT. It codes for CASSRQLRHWEAFF.

The rearrangement uses TRBV4-1 and TRBJ2-7; 9 nucleotides line up with TRBD1. Germline loops: CDR1 MGHRA, CDR2 YSYEKL. J gave up 3 bases and V 2 bases, and 8 bases lay outside the gene matches. The CDR3 loop spans 16 amino acids. CDR3 in DNA: TGCGCCAGCAGCCAAACCCCGGGACAGGGTTTCTACGAGCAGTACTTC. Its translation is CASSQTPGQGFYEQYF.

The chain carries TRBV27 and TRBJ2-3; D gene ambiguous. V was cut by 4 bases and J by 0 bases, with 5 bases left in between. The CDR3 has 13 residues. Germline V gene lookup returns CDR1 MNHEY and CDR2 SMNVEV (reference sequence). The CDR3 DNA is TGTGCCAGCAGTTACCGAAGCACAGATACGCAGTATTTT. Amino acid sequence: CASSYRSTDTQYF.

The V call is TRBV10-3, the J call TRBJ2-7; 10 bases are shared with TRBD1. This CDR3 contains 14 residues. J was trimmed by 1 base and V by 4 bases; bases with no gene match: 1. The V gene's germline CDR1 is ENHRY and CDR2 SYGVKD. CDR3 amino acids: CAISVGQGSYEQYF. CDR3 bases: TGTGCCATCAGTGTGGGACAGGGGTCCTACGAGCAGTACTTC.

This chain connects TRBV4-3 to TRBJ2-7; 12 bases match TRBD1. The CDR3 totals 16 residues. Per the germline V gene, CDR1 is LGHNA and CDR2 is YSLEER. The V and J ends lost 3 bases and 7 bases, in that order; junction bases with no gene match: 10. CDR3 bases: TGCGCCAGCAGCCAGACTGGGGACAGGGGGCGAGTTGAGCAGTACTTC. Protein product: CASSQTGDRGRVEQYF.

The V and J genes are TRBV5-6 and TRBJ2-7, with TRBD1 matching over 9 bases. Germline trimming cut 4 bases from V and 4 bases from J; bases unmatched to any gene: 9. Germline V gene sequence: CDR1 SGHDT, CDR2 YYEEEE. The CDR3 runs 15 residues. The chain's CDR3 is CASSNMGTGFYEQYF. For the CDR3, the DNA is TGTGCCAGCAGCAACATGGGGACAGGGTTTTACGAGCAGTACTTC.

A few counts support this clone. The V call is TRBV5-1, the J call TRBJ2-1; D possibly corresponds to TRBD1 (6 bases). The CDR3 runs 13 residues. Trimming left V 7 bases short and J 6 bases short, with 14 bases between. In germline, CDR1 is SGHRS, CDR2 YFSETQ. CDR3 DNA sequence: TGCGCCAGCGAGCCGACAGGCACCAATGAGCAGTTCTTC. Translated: CASEPTGTNEQFF. The whole variable domain, remainder taken from reference TRBV5-1 and TRBJ2-1, is KAGVTQTPRYLIKTRGQQVTLSCSPISGHRSVSWYQQTPGQGLQFLFEYFSETQRNKGNFPGRFSGRQFSNSRSEMNVSTLELGDSALYLCASEPTGTNEQFFGPGTRLTVL.

The chain uses TRBV19 and TRBJ1-5; TRBD1 matches at 10 bases. After removal of 9 bases from V and 2 bases from J, the junction contained 1 base not matched to a gene. Germline V gene lookup returns CDR1 LNHDA and CDR2 SQIVND (reference sequence). The CDR3 length is 13 residues. CDR3 sequence: CASGTGGNQPQHF. Here the CDR3 DNA reads TGTGCCAGCGGGACAGGGGGCAATCAGCCCCAGCATTTT.

V and J are TRBV27 and TRBJ2-3; TRBD2 aligns across 7 bases. Germline CDR1 reads MNHEY; CDR2 reads SMNVEV (reference sequence). V was clipped by 8 bases and J by 1 base; unmatched bases: 18. The CDR3 runs 18 residues. DNA for the CDR3: TGTGCCAGCCGGACGGGATTGGGAGGGCCCTCGGGCACAGATACGCAGTATTTT. It encodes CASRTGLGGPSGTDTQYF.

J is TRBJ2-5 and V is TRBV6-6, with 8 nucleotides matching TRBD1. Unmatched junction bases numbered 6, after V lost 2 bases and J lost 1 base. This CDR3 comprises 16 residues. Germline V CDR1 and CDR2: MNHNY, SVGAGI (reference sequence). CDR3 bases: TGTGCCAGCAGTTACCCCACCGGGACAGGCCAAGAGACCCAGTACTTC. Its translation is CASSYPTGTGQETQYF.